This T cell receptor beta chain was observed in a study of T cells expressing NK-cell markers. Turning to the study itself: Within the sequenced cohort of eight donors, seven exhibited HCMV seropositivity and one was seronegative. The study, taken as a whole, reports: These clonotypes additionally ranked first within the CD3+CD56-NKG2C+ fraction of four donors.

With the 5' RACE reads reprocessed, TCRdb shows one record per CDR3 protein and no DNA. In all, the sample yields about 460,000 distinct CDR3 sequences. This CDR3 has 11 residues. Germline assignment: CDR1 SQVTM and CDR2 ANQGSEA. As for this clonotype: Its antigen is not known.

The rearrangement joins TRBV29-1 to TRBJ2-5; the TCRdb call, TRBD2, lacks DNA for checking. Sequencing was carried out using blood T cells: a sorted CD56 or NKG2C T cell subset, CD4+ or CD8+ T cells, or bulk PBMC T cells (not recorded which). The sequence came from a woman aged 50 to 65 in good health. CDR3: CSASRAETQYF.